The 21 T cell receptor beta chains below all came from one sample that was sequenced in a study of T-cell reconstitution after alpha-beta-depleted transplantation in children. The library targeted TCRbeta and was prepared with unique molecular identifiers. Each CDR3 protein gets one entry after TCRdb re-called the PCR reads with MiXCR. The profile shows 300,000 to 400,000 distinct CDR3 sequences, approximately 23% of them singletons. The source was PBMCs, mostly from graft donor cells, collected 180 days after TCRalphabeta/CD19-depleted stem cell transplant. The source of these receptors is a male patient between 5 and 17 years old who had a stem cell transplant for acute lymphoblastic leukemia, so the T cells may come from the graft donor.

The chain joins TRBV7-8 to TRBJ2-1; 7 bases agree with TRBD2. This CDR3 region has 14 residues. Germline CDR1 SGHVS, CDR2 FQNEAQ. The V segment lost 5 bases and the J segment 6 bases; nucleotides outside the gene matches: 7. As DNA, the CDR3 is TGTGCCAGCAGCCTTCGGACTAGGGGCAATGAGCAGTTCTTC. It is translated as CASSLRTRGNEQFF.

This clonotype appeared a few times. The chain links TRBV6-6 to TRBJ2-1; perhaps TRBD2 as D (5 bases). Trimming took 6 bases from V and 3 from J, leaving 9 bases between them. CDR1 and CDR2 from the germline V gene are MNHNY and SVGAGI (reference sequence). The length of the CDR3 is 13 residues. The CDR3 nucleotides are TGTGCCAGCAGCCGAACTAGCTACAATGAGCAGTTCTTC. It codes for CASSRTSYNEQFF.

This chain uses TRBV5-1 with TRBJ2-5, with a weak D call TRBD2 (7 bases). This CDR3 is 16 amino acids long. Between the trimmed V and J ends, which lost 2 bases and 2 bases, there was a span of 16 bases. Per the germline V gene, CDR1 is SGHRS and CDR2 is YFSETQ. The CDR3 sequence is CASSFGGPASQETQYF. As DNA, the CDR3 is TGCGCCAGCAGCTTCGGGGGGCCAGCTTCTCAAGAGACCCAGTACTTC.

The sample holds one count of this clonotype. This chain links TRBV7-3 with TRBJ2-3, with D unclear. Deletions cut 3 bases from V and 6 bases from J, with 13 bases between. This CDR3 is built from 14 residues. Germline-derived CDR1 and CDR2 are SGHTA and FQGTGA. The CDR3 sequence is CASSFRRSADTQYF. The CDR3 bases are TGTGCCAGCAGCTTCCGTCGCTCTGCCGATACGCAGTATTTT.

The rearrangement links TRBV20-1 to TRBJ2-1; the match to TRBD2 covers 10 bases. This CDR3 contains 16 residues. The V gene's germline CDR1 is DFQATT and CDR2 SNEGSKA (reference sequence). Trimming at V came to 0 bases and at J to 10 bases, leaving 12 bases not matched to a gene. The DNA for the CDR3 is TGCAGTGCTAGAGATCCCCTAGCGGGAGCATACTGGGAGCAGTTCTTC. Residues: CSARDPLAGAYWEQFF.

This clonotype has more than one count but fewer than ten. V and J are TRBV25-1 and TRBJ2-3; possibly TRBD2 for D (5 bases). The germline V gene has CDR1 MGHDK and CDR2 SYGVNS. V shed 2 bases and J shed 3 bases, with 9 bases lying between them. The CDR3 runs to 14 residues. CDR3 residues: CASSEQLVTDTQYF. The CDR3 region has the DNA TGTGCCAGCAGTGAACAACTAGTTACAGATACGCAGTATTTT.

The CDR3 loop reads CASSLLRGKLSTEAFF. CDR3 DNA sequence: TGTGCCAGCAGCCTCCTACGGGGCAAATTGAGCACTGAAGCTTTCTTT. V usage is TRBV27 and J usage is TRBJ1-1, with D tentatively TRBD1 (5 bases). With 6 bases removed from V and 4 bases from J, the gap between germline ends came to 21 bases. Germline CDR1 reads MNHEY; CDR2 reads SMNVEV (reference sequence). The CDR3 covers 16 residues.

This chain connects TRBV7-9 to TRBJ2-5, with TRBD1 as a possible D gene (6 bases). V dropped 3 bases and J dropped 5 bases, with 19 bases sitting between them. The germline gives CDR1 SEHNR, CDR2 FQNEAQ (reference sequence). The CDR3 is made up of 16 amino acids. DNA for the CDR3: TGTGCCAGCAGCTTCCTCGACAGGTTTCTTTTGGAGACCCAGTACTTC. As protein: CASSFLDRFLLETQYF.

The CDR3 DNA is TGCGCCAGCAGCCCCGTGGGGACTAGCGGGACTAGCACAGATACGCAGTATTTT. Protein product: CASSPVGTSGTSTDTQYF. This chain links TRBV5-1 with TRBJ2-3, with TRBD2 matching 13 bases. CDR1 is SGHRS, CDR2 YFSETQ, per germline. Trimming removed 4 bases from V and 0 bases from J; junction bases left unmatched: 8. The length of the CDR3 is 18 residues.

This clonotype was recorded a few times. The chain links TRBV6-2 or TRBV6-3 to TRBJ2-6; D possibly matches TRBD1 or TRBD2 (5 bases each). This CDR3 is built from 16 residues. V was trimmed by 4 bases and J by 2 bases, leaving 12 bases between them. Germline V gene sequence: CDR1 MNHEY, CDR2 SVGEGT. The CDR3 nucleotides are TGTGCCAGCAGTTCCTCGGGGCCCCCTGGGGCCAACGTCCTGACTTTC. Its protein product is CASSSSGPPGANVLTF.

The rearrangement uses TRBV28 and TRBJ1-4, with D perhaps TRBD1 (5 bases). The CDR3 has 12 amino acids. CDR1 and CDR2 (germline): MDHEN, SYDVKM. V was shortened by 11 bases and J by 8 bases, with 15 bases between the two germline ends. The CDR3 DNA sequence: TGTGCCGCACAGGTAAGGCACGAAAAACTGTTTTTT. This codes for CAAQVRHEKLFF.

This chain joins TRBV29-1 and TRBJ2-3, with D perhaps TRBD1 (5 bases). The germline V and J ends were trimmed by 4 bases and 6 bases, with 14 bases remaining between them. The CDR3 spans 13 residues. CDR1 and CDR2 from the germline V gene are SQVTM and ANQGSEA. The CDR3 loop is CSVGGRQSDTQYF. In DNA, the CDR3 is TGCAGCGTTGGGGGCAGGCAGTCGGATACGCAGTATTTT.

This clonotype was found a few times. The CDR3 region has the DNA TGTGCCAGCAGCCGGAAACCGGGACAGATAAACACCGGGGAGCTGTTTTTT. It yields the protein CASSRKPGQINTGELFF. This chain uses TRBV12-3 or TRBV12-4 with TRBJ2-2, with 7 positions matching TRBD1. V shed 6 bases, J shed 2 bases, and the junction held 12 bases outside the gene matches. This CDR3 comprises 17 residues.

The J gene is TRBJ2-3, the V gene TRBV11-1; TRBD2 matches 7 bases. The CDR3 loop spans 18 amino acids. V was clipped by 6 bases and J by 0 bases; unmatched bases: 15. CDR1 and CDR2 from the germline V gene are SGHAT and FQDESV (reference sequence). In DNA, the CDR3 is TGTGCCAGCAGAGGTGTTGGCGGGAGTTCCCTTAGCACAGATACGCAGTATTTT. Its translation: CASRGVGGSSLSTDTQYF.

This clonotype was found once. The rearrangement uses TRBV4-1 and TRBJ2-1; 13 bases map to TRBD2. CDR3 length equals 19 residues. The V gene's germline CDR1 is MGHRA and CDR2 YSYEKL. With 4 bases clipped from V and 0 bases from J, the junction kept 9 bases outside the gene matches. CDR3 amino acids: CASSREGLAGLSSYNEQFF. CDR3 DNA sequence: TGCGCCAGCAGCCGAGAGGGACTAGCGGGATTGAGCTCCTACAATGAGCAGTTCTTC.

The J gene is TRBJ1-5, the V gene TRBV3-1, with no clear D. Deletions cut 6 bases from V and 1 base from J, with 10 bases between. The CDR3 is made up of 14 amino acids. Germline CDR1 is LGHDT and CDR2 is YNNKEL (reference sequence). For the CDR3, the DNA is TGTGCCAGCAGTCGGGAAATAAGCAATCAGCCCCAGCATTTT. As protein: CASSREISNQPQHF.

The chain links TRBV12-3 or TRBV12-4 to TRBJ1-2; 9 nucleotides line up with TRBD1. The junction had 12 bases not matched to a gene; V was cut back by 3 bases and J by 4 bases. The CDR3 loop spans 17 amino acids. The CDR3 coding sequence is TGTGCCAGCAGTTTGGGGGCCCCGGGACAGGGTGCCTATGGCTACACCTTC. Translating gives CASSLGAPGQGAYGYTF.

This clonotype was recorded a few times. The chain links TRBV12-3 or TRBV12-4 to TRBJ2-2; 7 nucleotides align to TRBD2. This CDR3 has 15 residues. Trimming at V came to 2 bases and at J to 6 bases, leaving 6 bases not matched to a gene. The CDR3 loop reads CASSLYPREAGELFF. As DNA, the CDR3 is TGTGCCAGCAGTTTATACCCTCGGGAGGCCGGGGAGCTGTTTTTT.

The rearrangement joins TRBV10-1 to TRBJ2-2, with D maybe TRBD2 (6 bases). The length of the CDR3 is 14 residues. Trimming shortened V by 5 bases and J by 3 bases, and 10 bases separated the two germline ends. Germline CDR1 and CDR2: WNHNN and SYGVQD (reference sequence). CDR3 residues: CASSFTGDTGELFF. The CDR3 DNA reads TGCGCCAGCAGTTTTACGGGAGACACCGGGGAGCTGTTTTTT.

This chain joins TRBV27 and TRBJ2-1, with 15 bases fitting TRBD2. The CDR3 is 15 amino acids. Germline CDR1 reads MNHEY; CDR2 reads SMNVEV (reference sequence). The V gene end was trimmed by 5 bases and the J gene end by 10 bases; junction bases not matched to a gene: 6. The CDR3 DNA reads TGTGCCAGCAGTCCGAACGGACTAGCGGGAGGGGAGCAGTTCTTC. Amino acids: CASSPNGLAGGEQFF.

The chain combines TRBV27 with TRBJ2-7, with 8 positions matching TRBD1. The V gene's germline CDR1 is MNHEY and CDR2 SMNVEV (reference sequence). J lost 3 bases, V lost 5 bases, and 6 bases had no gene match. The CDR3 runs 14 residues. The CDR3 nucleotides are TGTGCCAGCAGTCTACAGGGGGACTTCTACGAGCAGTACTTC. It yields the protein CASSLQGDFYEQYF.